These 6 T cell receptor beta chains came from one sample sequenced in a study of PD-1 blockade in classical Hodgkin lymphoma. This sample's time point: cycle 4 day 1 (C4D1), after less than seven weeks of nivolumab. No patient escaped relapse after autologous stem cell transplantation, and brentuximab vedotin exposure varied. Assay used: immunoSEQ multiplex PCR; TCRdb lists only in-frame clones, some missing. The table shows about 52,000 clones, with roughly 86% occurring only once. Sample: peripheral blood mononuclear cells (PBMCs), taken before the fourth cycle of nivolumab. The receptor source for this set is a human donor with classical Hodgkin lymphoma.

The gene calls are TRBV19 and TRBJ2-2; 9 nucleotides line up with TRBD1. Germline assignment: CDR1 LNHDA and CDR2 SQIVND (reference sequence). This CDR3 contains 12 residues. CDR3 nucleotide sequence: TGTGGGACGGACAGGGGATCCGGGGAGCTGTTTTTT. This codes for CGTDRGSGELFF. The full variable domain, its missing parts supplied by reference TRBV19 and TRBJ2-2, is DGGITQSPKYLFRKEGQNVTLSCEQNLNHDAMYWYRQDPGQGLRLIYYSQIVNDFQKGDIAEGYSVSREKKESFPLTVTSAQKNPTAFYLCGTDRGSGELFFGEGSRLTVL.

J is TRBJ1-3 and V is TRBV28; 7 nucleotides match TRBD1. CDR3 size: 15 residues. V was pared by 7 bases and J by 2 bases, with 8 bases of the junction left unmatched. Germline V gene sequence: CDR1 MDHEN, CDR2 SYDVKM. DNA of the CDR3: TGTGCCAGCACGGAGGACAGGAGCGCTGGAAACACCATATATTTT. Protein sequence: CASTEDRSAGNTIYF.

The rearrangement joins TRBV11-2 to TRBJ1-1; possible D gene TRBD1, 6 bases. Germline-derived CDR1 and CDR2 are SGHAT and FQNNGV. This CDR3 has 13 residues. Between the trimmed V and J ends, which lost 1 base and 7 bases, there was a span of 10 bases. CDR3 in amino acids: CASSLAGVGEAFF. The CDR3 region has the DNA TGTGCCAGCAGCTTAGCAGGGGTCGGTGAAGCTTTCTTT.

This sequence joins TRBV9 and TRBJ2-5; 7 nucleotides align to TRBD2. The germline CDR1 and CDR2 sequences are SGDLS and YYNGEE. The CDR3 has 14 amino acids. V was clipped by 0 bases and J by 5 bases; unmatched bases: 4. For the CDR3, the DNA is TGTGCCAGCAGCGTAGCGACTAGCCGCGAGACCCAGTACTTC. This codes for CASSVATSRETQYF. The full variable domain, rest sourced from reference TRBV9 and TRBJ2-5, is DSGVTQTPKHLITATGQRVTLRCSPRSGDLSVYWYQQSLDQGLQFLIQYYNGEERAKGNILERFSAQQFPDLHSELNLSSLELGDSALYFCASSVATSRETQYFGPGTRLLVL.

This sequence joins TRBV6-5 and TRBJ1-5, with no clear D. CDR3 length equals 13 residues. The V gene's germline CDR1 is MNHEY and CDR2 SVGAGI. V gave up 10 bases and J gave up 0 bases, with 10 bases separating them. The CDR3 region has the DNA TGTGCCACTACGACGGGTAGCAATCAGCCCCAGCATTTT. It codes for CATTTGSNQPQHF.

This chain joins TRBV6-5 and TRBJ2-1, with 8 bases fitting TRBD2. The CDR3 consists of 15 residues. CDR1 MNHEY and CDR2 SVGAGI come from the germline V gene. The J segment lost 9 bases and the V segment lost 6 bases, leaving 13 bases of the junction unmatched. The CDR3 is CASREKGLGNSEQFF. The CDR3 DNA follows: TGTGCCAGCAGGGAAAAGGGACTAGGTAACAGTGAGCAGTTCTTC.